The TCR beta chain described here comes from a study of T-cell reconstitution after alpha-beta-depleted transplantation in children. V lost 7 bases and J lost 3; bases outside the gene matches: 7. Looked up from germline, CDR1 is SQVTM and CDR2 is ANQGSEA. The CDR3 covers 14 residues. Study-wide results and caveats: There were reportedly several hundred expanded graft clones from which alpha-beta T cells came about two months after transplant.

Preparing the TCRbeta library involved the use of unique molecular identifiers. Each CDR3 protein gets one entry after TCRdb re-called the PCR reads with MiXCR. The profile shows over 150,000 distinct CDR3 sequences, 5.5% to 7% of them singletons. This clonotype was detected only a few times. The target antigen is unknown. The TCR comes from a boy aged 2 to 9 with acute lymphoblastic leukemia, due to receive a stem cell transplant. Sample: PBMCs, taken before TCRalphabeta/CD19-depleted stem cell transplant. The chain links TRBV29-1 to TRBJ2-1; 9 bases match TRBD2. CDR3 region: CSAPGTSSYNEQFF. The CDR3 region has the DNA TGCAGCGCCCCCGGGACTAGCAGCTACAATGAGCAGTTCTTC.